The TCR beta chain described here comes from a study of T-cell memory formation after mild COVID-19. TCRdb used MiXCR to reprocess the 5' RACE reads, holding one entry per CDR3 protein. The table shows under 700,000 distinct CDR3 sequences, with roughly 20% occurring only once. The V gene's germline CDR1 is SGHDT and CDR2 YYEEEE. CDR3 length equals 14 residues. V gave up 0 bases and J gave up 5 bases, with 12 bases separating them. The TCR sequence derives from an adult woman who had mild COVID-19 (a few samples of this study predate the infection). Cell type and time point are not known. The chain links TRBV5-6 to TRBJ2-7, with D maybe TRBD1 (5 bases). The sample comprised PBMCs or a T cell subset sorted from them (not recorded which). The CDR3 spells CASSLVTGRDEQYF. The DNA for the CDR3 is TGTGCCAGCAGCTTGGTTACGGGCAGGGACGAGCAGTACTTC.